Below, one T cell receptor (beta chain) is given with its context. Its antigen is not identified. This sample was included in a study of CD8 T cells in Susac syndrome. Study-wide results and caveats: The authors acknowledged that the study's TCR sequencing and HLA analysis involved relatively few individuals.

Germline V gene lookup returns CDR1 SGDLS and CDR2 YYNGEE. There are 14 residues in the CDR3. The V end was cut by 0 bases, the J end by 9 bases, with 13 bases between. Random-hexamer reverse transcription was applied to about 0.45 to 1 ug RNA. The TCR beta CDR3 was amplified by immunoSEQ multiplex PCR across 54 Vbeta, 13 Jbeta. TCRdb analysed the immunoSEQ multiplex PCR reads with MiXCR anew, one entry per CDR3 protein. The table lists roughly 120,000 distinct CDR3 sequences, about 95% of them singletons, with more than 0.08% in the top ten. Controls were healthy donors chosen to match patients in age and sex. Negative isolation yielded the CD8+ and CD4+ T cells, while FACS enriched the TEMRA cells.

The receptor was isolated from a human donor in good health. The J gene is TRBJ2-1, the V gene TRBV9; TRBD2 might be the D (5 bases). Sequencing input: CD4+ T cells from PBMCs. The CDR3 is CASSVEDSPGEQFF. As DNA, the CDR3 is TGTGCCAGCAGCGTAGAGGACTCACCGGGTGAGCAGTTCTTC.